This T cell receptor beta chain derives from a study of patients and donors after allogeneic stem cell transplantation. The V gene lost 4 bases and the J gene lost 0 bases, with 14 bases spanning the gap. Germline V gene data show CDR1 as SGHRS and CDR2 as YFSETQ. The CDR3 runs 15 residues. TCRdb re-called the RT-PCR reads through MiXCR, storing one row per CDR3 protein. In the table there are 900,000 to 1,000,000 distinct CDR3 sequences, over 15% of which are singletons. This clonotype occurred a few times. The chain carries TRBV5-1 and TRBJ2-7; maybe TRBD2 (6 bases). The receptor's source is a human donor who was either an allogeneic HSCT recipient or a stem cell or donor lymphocyte infusion donor (not recorded which). It is not recorded whose cells these are; they may come from a transplant donor. Material for sequencing was blood, either unsorted or a sorted T cell fraction (not recorded which). The DNA of the CDR3 is TGCGCCAGCAGCGGCGGGGCGGTACACTCCTACGAGCAGTACTTC. This sequence encodes CASSGGAVHSYEQYF.